This TCR beta chain was obtained from a study of identifying expanded T cells in peripheral blood. This CDR3 is 16 amino acids long. Germline trimming cut 4 bases from V and 1 base from J; bases unmatched to any gene: 7. CDR1 and CDR2 from the germline V gene are SGHTA and FQGNSA. Overall study findings and caveats: About 1.2 clones differed between technical replicates, versus approximately 16 and 19 over time.

Healthy donors had no documented immune events, such as infections, while sampled. Profiling relied on immunoSEQ multiplex PCR, and the TCRdb table lists in-frame clones only, not all of them. The sample records approximately 80,000 clones, 70% to 90% being singletons. Note on this clone: Antigen unknown.

The source material was blood. The chain combines TRBV7-2 with TRBJ2-5, with 9 bases that match TRBD2. This clonotype was obtained from a person aged 18 to 75 in good health. The CDR3 DNA reads TGTGCCAGCAGCTCCGGGCTAGCGGGGATCCAAGAGACCCAGTACTTC. Translating gives CASSSGLAGIQETQYF.